The rows below give T cell receptor beta chains drawn from one sample of a study of cytomegalovirus exposure and HLA in healthy donors. The protocol was immunoSEQ multiplex PCR, while the TCRdb copy is restricted to in-frame clones and leaves out a portion. The sample totals around 36,000 clones. The sample taken for sequencing was PBMCs. All receptors derive from a woman aged 25 to 39 in good health and CMV-seropositive. Both conserved end residues are part of each CDR3. The D gene is left open where the match is weak.

V gene: TRBV6-1
D gene: -
J gene: TRBJ2-5
CDR3 DNA: TGTGCCAGCAGTGTTTGGACAGCGGTCCAAGAGACCCAGTACTTC
CDR3 protein: CASSVWTAVQETQYF

V gene: TRBV7-2
D gene: TRBD1
J gene: TRBJ2-3
CDR3 DNA: TGTGCCAGCAGCTTATCGACAGGGACAGGTACGCAGTATTTT
CDR3 protein: CASSLSTGTGTQYF

V gene: TRBV10-3
D gene: TRBD1
J gene: TRBJ1-1
CDR3 DNA: TGTGCCATCAGTGAGGTCCAGGGGGAGACTGAAGCTTTCTTT
CDR3 protein: CAISEVQGETEAFF

V gene: TRBV29-1
D gene: -
J gene: TRBJ2-1
CDR3 DNA: TGCAGCGTTGGGACTGTCTACAATGAGCAGTTCTTC
CDR3 protein: CSVGTVYNEQFF

V gene: TRBV7-2
D gene: -
J gene: TRBJ2-7
CDR3 DNA: TGTGCCAGCAGCTTAGATCTCTCCGAGCAGTACTTC
CDR3 protein: CASSLDLSEQYF

V gene: TRBV28
D gene: -
J gene: TRBJ2-4
CDR3 DNA: TGTGCCAGCAGCCGCGATGGGAGTGGGCGGGGGCTTAAAAACATTCAGTACTTC
CDR3 protein: CASSRDGSGRGLKNIQYF

V gene: TRBV27
D gene: TRBD1
J gene: TRBJ2-7
CDR3 DNA: TGTGCCAGCAGAACCGGGACAGGGCGCTACGAGCAGTACTTC
CDR3 protein: CASRTGTGRYEQYF

V gene: TRBV29-1
D gene: -
J gene: TRBJ1-4
CDR3 DNA: TGCAGCGTTAGAGGAGCAACTAATGAAAAACTGTTTTTT
CDR3 protein: CSVRGATNEKLFF

V gene: TRBV25-1
D gene: -
J gene: TRBJ2-7
CDR3 DNA: TGTGCCAGCAGTGAATACCAGGGTTCGAACGAGCAGTACTTC
CDR3 protein: CASSEYQGSNEQYF

V gene: TRBV5-1
D gene: TRBD2
J gene: TRBJ2-5
CDR3 DNA: TGCGCCAGCAGCTTGTTAGCGGGGCAAGAGACCCAGTACTTC
CDR3 protein: CASSLLAGQETQYF

V gene: TRBV19
D gene: TRBD1
J gene: TRBJ2-1
CDR3 DNA: TGTGCCAGTACGGGACAGGCCTTTAATGAGCAGTTCTTC
CDR3 protein: CASTGQAFNEQFF

V gene: TRBV12-5
D gene: TRBD1
J gene: TRBJ1-5
CDR3 DNA: TGTGCTAGTGGTTACCGGGACAGCCATCAGCCCCAGCATTTT
CDR3 protein: CASGYRDSHQPQHF

V gene: TRBV10-1
D gene: TRBD1
J gene: TRBJ2-5
CDR3 DNA: TGCGCCAGCAGCGAAGAGACAGGGAAAGAGACCCAGTACTTC
CDR3 protein: CASSEETGKETQYF

V gene: TRBV4-1
D gene: -
J gene: TRBJ1-5
CDR3 DNA: TGCGCCAGCAGCCAAAGCGGTCTAGATCAGCCCCAGCATTTT
CDR3 protein: CASSQSGLDQPQHF

V gene: TRBV4-2
D gene: TRBD1
J gene: TRBJ2-2
CDR3 DNA: TGTGCCAGCAGCCAAGATCTGGCAGGGGGCTCCGGGGAGCTGTTTTTT
CDR3 protein: CASSQDLAGGSGELFF

V gene: TRBV5-1
D gene: TRBD1
J gene: TRBJ1-1
CDR3 DNA: TGCGCCAGCAGCTACACAGGGGGACTCACTGAAGCTTTCTTT
CDR3 protein: CASSYTGGLTEAFF

V gene: TRBV29-1
D gene: -
J gene: TRBJ1-2
CDR3 DNA: TGCAGCGTTGAAGACACAGTGCGTAACTATGGCTACACCTTC
CDR3 protein: CSVEDTVRNYGYTF

V gene: TRBV19
D gene: -
J gene: TRBJ1-2
CDR3 DNA: TGTGCCAGTAGTTCACAGGGAACCTATGGCTACACCTTC
CDR3 protein: CASSSQGTYGYTF

V gene: TRBV14
D gene: TRBD2
J gene: TRBJ2-1
CDR3 DNA: TGTGCCAGCAGCCGACACTGGACTAGCGGGGCTGAGCAGTTCTTC
CDR3 protein: CASSRHWTSGAEQFF

V gene: TRBV19
D gene: -
J gene: TRBJ1-2
CDR3 DNA: TGTGCCAGTAGAAAAAGAGGACAGACCTATGGCTACACCTTC
CDR3 protein: CASRKRGQTYGYTF

V gene: TRBV5-4
D gene: TRBD2
J gene: TRBJ2-7
CDR3 DNA: TGTGCCAGCAGCCGGGAGGTAGGCGAGCAGTACTTC
CDR3 protein: CASSREVGEQYF

V gene: TRBV11-2
D gene: -
J gene: TRBJ2-1
CDR3 DNA: TGTGCCAGCAGCGGGGGGAACTACAATGAGCAGTTCTTC
CDR3 protein: CASSGGNYNEQFF

V gene: TRBV2
D gene: -
J gene: TRBJ1-1
CDR3 DNA: TGTGCCAGCAGTGTACAGGGAGTCGTGAACACTGAAGCTTTCTTT
CDR3 protein: CASSVQGVVNTEAFF

V gene: TRBV5-1
D gene: -
J gene: TRBJ1-3
CDR3 DNA: TGCGCCAGCAGCACCGGGCCCGGAGGCAACACCATATATTTT
CDR3 protein: CASSTGPGGNTIYF

V gene: TRBV2
D gene: TRBD2
J gene: TRBJ2-3
CDR3 DNA: TGTGCCAGGGCGGGGGGGCCAGACACAGATACGCAGTATTTT
CDR3 protein: CARAGGPDTDTQYF

V gene: TRBV5-1
D gene: -
J gene: TRBJ2-5
CDR3 DNA: TGCGCCAGCGTCGGGGACAACCAAGAGACCCAGTACTTC
CDR3 protein: CASVGDNQETQYF

V gene: TRBV7-2
D gene: TRBD1
J gene: TRBJ1-2
CDR3 DNA: TGTGCCAGCAGCTTAGGACAGGGTAGCGCCTATGGCTACACCTTC
CDR3 protein: CASSLGQGSAYGYTF

V gene: TRBV5-4
D gene: -
J gene: TRBJ2-2
CDR3 DNA: TGTGCCAGCAGCTCTAACACCGGGGAGCTGTTTTTT
CDR3 protein: CASSSNTGELFF

V gene: TRBV6-1
D gene: -
J gene: TRBJ1-1
CDR3 DNA: TGTGCCAGCAGTGAAGCGCTTCTTAGGCAGGCTGAAGCTTTCTTT
CDR3 protein: CASSEALLRQAEAFF

V gene: TRBV5-6
D gene: TRBD1
J gene: TRBJ1-2
CDR3 DNA: TGTGCCAGCAGCTTGGGACAGGGTAGCGGTGGCTACACCTTC
CDR3 protein: CASSLGQGSGGYTF

V gene: TRBV10-3
D gene: -
J gene: TRBJ1-3
CDR3 DNA: TGTGCCATCAGTGATTTGTTGGGGGGTTCTTCTGGAAACACCATATATTTT
CDR3 protein: CAISDLLGGSSGNTIYF